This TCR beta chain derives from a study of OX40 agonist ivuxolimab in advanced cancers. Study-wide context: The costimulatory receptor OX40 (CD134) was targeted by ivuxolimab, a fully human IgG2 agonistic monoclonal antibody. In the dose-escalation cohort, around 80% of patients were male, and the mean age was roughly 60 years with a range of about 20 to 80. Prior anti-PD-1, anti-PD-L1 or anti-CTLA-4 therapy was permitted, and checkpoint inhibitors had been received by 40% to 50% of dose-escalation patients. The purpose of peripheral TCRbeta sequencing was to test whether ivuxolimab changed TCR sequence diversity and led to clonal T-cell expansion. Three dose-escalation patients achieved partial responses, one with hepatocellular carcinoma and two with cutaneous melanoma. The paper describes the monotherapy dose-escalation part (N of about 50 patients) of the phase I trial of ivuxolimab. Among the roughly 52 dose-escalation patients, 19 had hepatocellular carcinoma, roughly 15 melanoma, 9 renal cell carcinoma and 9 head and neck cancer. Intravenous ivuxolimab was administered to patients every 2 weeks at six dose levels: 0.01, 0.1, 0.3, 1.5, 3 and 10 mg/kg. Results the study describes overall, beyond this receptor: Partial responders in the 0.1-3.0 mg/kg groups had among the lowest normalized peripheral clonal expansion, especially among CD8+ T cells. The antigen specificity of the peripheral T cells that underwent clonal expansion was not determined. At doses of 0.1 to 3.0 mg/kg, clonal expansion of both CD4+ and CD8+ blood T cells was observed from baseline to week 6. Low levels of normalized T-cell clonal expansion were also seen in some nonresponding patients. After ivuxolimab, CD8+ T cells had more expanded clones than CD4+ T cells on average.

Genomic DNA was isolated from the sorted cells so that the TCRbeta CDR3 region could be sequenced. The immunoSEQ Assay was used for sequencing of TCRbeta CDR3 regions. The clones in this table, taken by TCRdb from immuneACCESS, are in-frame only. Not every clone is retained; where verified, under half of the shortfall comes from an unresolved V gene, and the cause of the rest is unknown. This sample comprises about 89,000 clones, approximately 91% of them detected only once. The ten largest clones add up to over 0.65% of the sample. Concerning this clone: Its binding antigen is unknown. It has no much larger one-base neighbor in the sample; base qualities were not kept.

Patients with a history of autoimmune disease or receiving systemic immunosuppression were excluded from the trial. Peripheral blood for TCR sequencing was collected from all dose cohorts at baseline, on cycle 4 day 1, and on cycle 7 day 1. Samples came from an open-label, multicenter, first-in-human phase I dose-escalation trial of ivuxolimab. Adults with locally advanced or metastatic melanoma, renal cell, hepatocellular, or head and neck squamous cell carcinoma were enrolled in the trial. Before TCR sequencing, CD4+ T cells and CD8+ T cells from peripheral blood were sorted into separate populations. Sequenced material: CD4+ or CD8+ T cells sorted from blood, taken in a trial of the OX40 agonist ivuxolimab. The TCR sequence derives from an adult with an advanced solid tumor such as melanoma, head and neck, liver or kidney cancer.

The CDR3 here reads CASSSSQGANNEKLFF. The DNA sequence reads TGTGCCAGCAGCTCATCACAGGGGGCGAATAATGAAAAACTGTTTTTT. The chain uses TRBV5-5 and TRBJ1-4; TRBD1 aligns with 9 central bases. V trim: 3 bases; J trim: 4 bases; unmatched bases: 7. The CDR3 contains 16 residues, cysteine and phenylalanine counted. Just the 48-base CDR3 DNA is kept, in frame starting at base 1. In the germline V gene (reference sequence), CDR1 corresponds to SGHKS and CDR2 to YYEKEE. The reference TRBV5-5 and TRBJ1-4 proteins fill in what lies around the CDR3, so the full variable domain reads DAGVTQSPTHLIKTRGQQVTLRCSPISGHKSVSWYQQVLGQGPQFIFQYYEKEERGRGNFPDRFSARQFPNYSSELNVNALLLGDSALYLCASSSSQGANNEKLFFGSGTQLSVL.